These 32 T cell receptor beta chains originate from one sample sequenced in a study of blood T cell repertoires in COVID-19. Repertoires were generated with immunoSEQ multiplex PCR, while TCRdb's copy carries only in-frame clones and drops some. The repertoire holds 95,000 to 150,000 clones, with 85% as singletons. Sequencing was carried out using peripheral blood. The receptors originated from a man aged 55 to 70 with acute or convalescent COVID-19.

The chain is built from TRBV27 and TRBJ2-7, with 9 bases fitting TRBD1. Germline assignment: CDR1 MNHEY and CDR2 SMNVEV (reference sequence). The V and J ends lost 5 bases and 6 bases, in that order; junction bases with no gene match: 8. The CDR3 is 14 amino acids. CDR3 nucleotides: TGTGCCAGCAGTATCCGGGACAGGGTTCCCGAGCAGTACTTC. Translating it yields CASSIRDRVPEQYF.

V and J are TRBV4-1 and TRBJ2-2, with 10 bases lining up with TRBD2. Germline V gene lookup returns CDR1 MGHRA and CDR2 YSYEKL. The CDR3 runs to 19 residues. Germline trimming cut 4 bases from V and 0 bases from J; bases unmatched to any gene: 11. The CDR3 loop reads CASSLRGIAGGANTGELFF. As DNA, the CDR3 is TGCGCCAGCAGCCTTCGGGGGATAGCGGGAGGCGCGAACACCGGGGAGCTGTTTTTT.

This clone has a single count. The V and J genes are TRBV25-1 and TRBJ1-1, with a possible D match to TRBD1 (6 bases). The CDR3 covers 16 residues. CDR1 and CDR2 from the germline V gene are MGHDK and SYGVNS. Trimming took 7 bases from V and 1 from J, leaving 19 bases between them. The DNA of the CDR3 is TGTGCCAGCATATTCCGGACAGCTTTGGGGAACACTGAAGCTTTCTTT. It codes for CASIFRTALGNTEAFF.

This clone was picked up a small number of times. The rearrangement links TRBV6-1 to TRBJ2-1; D is perhaps TRBD1 (5 bases). Trimming shortened V by 1 base and J by 8 bases, and 9 bases separated the two germline ends. CDR1 is MNHNS, CDR2 SASEGT, per germline. CDR3 length equals 13 residues. The CDR3 nucleotides read TGTGCCAGCAGTGAAGAGGGGTTCCATGAGCAGTTCTTC. Its translation is CASSEEGFHEQFF.

The genes are TRBV12-3 or TRBV12-4 and TRBJ1-1; the D is unclear. The CDR3 has 13 amino acids. Trimming left V 5 bases short and J 0 bases short, with 7 bases between. CDR3: CASSPVVNTEAFF. The CDR3 coding sequence is TGTGCCAGCAGTCCTGTAGTGAACACTGAAGCTTTCTTT.

The chain has TRBV21-1 and TRBJ2-3; the DNA was not used to check the table's D call, TRBD1. TRBV21-1 is a listed pseudogene. This CDR3 is built from 15 residues. In DNA form, the CDR3 reads TGTGCCAGCAGCCCCTGGACAGGGACCACAGATACGCAGTATTTT. It translates to CASSPWTGTTDTQYF.

The chain combines TRBV27 with TRBJ2-6, with D perhaps TRBD1 (6 bases). This CDR3 spans 16 amino acids. The germline CDR1 and CDR2 sequences are MNHEY and SMNVEV (reference sequence). The V gene lost 6 bases and the J gene lost 2 bases, with 14 bases spanning the gap. This CDR3 reads CASSKTGTAGANVLTF. DNA for the CDR3: TGTGCCAGCAGCAAGACAGGAACGGCTGGGGCCAACGTCCTGACTTTC. The full variable domain, in which reference TRBV27 and TRBJ2-6 provide the parts outside the CDR3, is EAQVTQNPRYLITVTGKKLTVTCSQNMNHEYMSWYRQDPGLGLRQIYYSMNVEVTDKGDVPEGYKVSRKEKRNFPLILESPSPNQTSLYFCASSKTGTAGANVLTFGAGSRLTVL.

This chain connects TRBV5-5 to TRBJ2-7; no definite D call. Trimming removed 4 bases at V and 2 bases at J, with 13 bases between. The CDR3 loop spans 14 amino acids. CDR1 and CDR2 (germline): SGHKS, YYEKEE (reference sequence). The CDR3 loop reads CASSRLDGTYEQYF. CDR3 DNA: TGTGCCAGCAGCCGACTCGACGGAACCTACGAGCAGTACTTC.

V usage is TRBV7-6 and J usage is TRBJ2-7; D is possibly TRBD2 (6 bases). V was trimmed by 6 bases and J by 6 bases, leaving 24 bases between them. Germline values: CDR1 SGHVS, CDR2 FNYEAQ. The CDR3 is 16 amino acids. The CDR3 region is CASSPGGTRLDGEQYF. Here the CDR3 DNA reads TGTGCCAGCAGTCCCGGCGGGACCCGGCTTGATGGCGAGCAGTACTTC.

A single count supports this clone. The chain carries TRBV19 and TRBJ1-1, with D maybe TRBD1 (6 bases). The germline gives CDR1 LNHDA, CDR2 SQIVND (reference sequence). The CDR3 has 13 residues. Trimming stripped 5 bases from V and 10 bases from J, with 17 bases between. CDR3 bases: TGTGCCAGTAGTCCCCCGGGACAACCCCGAGCTTTCTTT. Its translation is CASSPPGQPRAFF.

The chain has TRBV14 and TRBJ2-2; TRBD2 agrees at 8 bases. Per the germline V gene, CDR1 is SGHDN and CDR2 is FVKESK. CDR3 length: 14 amino acids. Trimming at V came to 8 bases and at J to 9 bases, leaving 11 bases not matched to a gene. CDR3 sequence reads: CASGHGGGHRELFF. For the CDR3, the DNA is TGTGCCAGCGGACACGGCGGGGGGCACCGGGAGCTGTTTTTT.

This clone showed up just a few times. This chain joins TRBV28 and TRBJ2-1; the D gene is possibly TRBD2 (6 bases). The CDR3 is 18 amino acids. Germline CDR1 MDHEN, CDR2 SYDVKM. With 6 bases removed from V and 5 bases from J, the gap between germline ends came to 26 bases. The CDR3 sequence: CASSSLPSGTLYNNEQFF. CDR3 DNA: TGTGCCAGCAGCTCCCTCCCATCCGGGACTCTATATAACAATGAGCAGTTCTTC.

This clone has just one count. V is TRBV5-1 and J is TRBJ2-7; possibly TRBD1 for D (6 bases). V was clipped by 0 bases and J by 1 base, with 8 bases between them. Germline assignment: CDR1 SGHRS and CDR2 YFSETQ. The CDR3 covers 14 residues. The CDR3 spells CASSLDRASYEQYF. Here the CDR3 DNA reads TGCGCCAGCAGCTTGGACAGGGCGTCCTACGAGCAGTACTTC.

The V call is TRBV7-2, the J call TRBJ2-1; D ambiguous. V dropped 3 bases and J dropped 0 bases, with 9 bases sitting between them. The germline V gene has CDR1 SGHTA and CDR2 FQGNSA. The CDR3 sequence is 15 residues long. CDR3 loop: CASSFEKSSYNEQFF. As DNA, the CDR3 is TGTGCCAGCAGCTTCGAGAAAAGCTCCTACAATGAGCAGTTCTTC. The full variable domain, rest sourced from reference TRBV7-2 and TRBJ2-1, is GAGVSQSPSNKVTEKGKDVELRCDPISGHTALYWYRQSLGQGLEFLIYFQGNSAPDKSGLPSDRFSAERTGGSVSTLTIQRTQQEDSAVYLCASSFEKSSYNEQFFGPGTRLTVL.

Remarks on this clone: The sample carries other DNA sequences with the same CDR3. This rearrangement joins TRBV5-1 to TRBJ1-1, with TRBD1 matching over 8 bases. CDR3 size: 15 residues. The J segment lost 0 bases and the V segment lost 0 bases, leaving 1 base of the junction unmatched. The germline V gene has CDR1 SGHRS and CDR2 YFSETQ. CDR3 sequence reads: CASSLAGGLNTEAFF. The DNA for the CDR3 is TGCGCCAGCAGCTTGGCAGGGGGCTTGAACACTGAAGCTTTCTTT.

The J gene is TRBJ2-2, the V gene TRBV2; TRBD2 matches 7 bases. After removal of 10 bases from V and 4 bases from J, the junction contained 12 bases not matched to a gene. The CDR3 sequence is 15 residues long. Germline V lookup: CDR1 SNHLY, CDR2 FYNNEI. The chain's CDR3 is CATTRGKGSTGELFF. In DNA, the CDR3 is TGTGCCACCACGCGGGGGAAAGGGAGCACCGGGGAGCTGTTTTTT.

The chain is built from TRBV6-6 and TRBJ1-2; D not resolved. V lost 8 bases and J 6 bases, leaving 16 bases between the germline ends. Germline CDR1 reads MNHNY; CDR2 reads SVGAGI (reference sequence). The CDR3 totals 13 residues. The CDR3 spells CASGTGEENGYTF. CDR3 DNA sequence: TGTGCCAGCGGTACGGGAGAAGAGAATGGCTACACCTTC.

CDR3 loop: CASSLGLIETQYF. CDR3 coding DNA: TGTGCCAGCAGCCTTGGACTAATAGAGACCCAGTACTTC. The chain couples TRBV12-3 or TRBV12-4 to TRBJ2-5; tentative D call: TRBD2 (6 bases). V lost 6 bases to trimming and J lost 4 bases, with 12 bases between them. This CDR3 has 13 residues.

The V and J genes are TRBV27 and TRBJ2-1; perhaps TRBD2 as D (5 bases). Germline CDR1 is MNHEY and CDR2 is SMNVEV (reference sequence). Deletions cut 6 bases from V and 3 bases from J, with 9 bases between. The CDR3 length is 13 residues. The CDR3: CASREDYYNEQFF. CDR3 nucleotide sequence: TGTGCCAGCAGAGAAGACTACTACAATGAGCAGTTCTTC.

The chain has TRBV28 and TRBJ1-5, with no clear D. V lost 1 base to trimming and J lost 6 bases, with 25 bases between them. This CDR3 spans 19 amino acids. Per germline, CDR1 MDHEN and CDR2 SYDVKM. CDR3 sequence reads: CASSLLFSAGGVRGQPQHF. In DNA form, the CDR3 reads TGTGCCAGCAGTTTATTATTTTCCGCGGGAGGAGTTCGGGGTCAGCCCCAGCATTTT.

The chain couples TRBV15 to TRBJ2-2, with TRBD2 matching over 8 bases. The CDR3 totals 15 residues. Germline loops: CDR1 LNHNV, CDR2 YYDKDF (reference sequence). Trimming cost V 4 bases and J 5 bases; bases outside gene matches: 6. DNA for the CDR3: TGTGCCACCAGCATCGGGGCTAGCGGGACCGGGGAGCTGTTTTTT. Translating it yields CATSIGASGTGELFF.

V is TRBV28 and J is TRBJ2-1; D is possibly TRBD2 (12 bases). This CDR3 contains 19 residues. Between the trimmed V and J ends, which lost 5 bases and 7 bases, there was a span of 30 bases. Per the germline V gene, CDR1 is MDHEN and CDR2 is SYDVKM. Here the CDR3 reads CASSPLGTGGLAGGNEQFF. The CDR3 DNA reads TGTGCCAGCAGTCCACTCGGGACAGGGGGACTAGCGGGCGGTAATGAGCAGTTCTTC.

This chain uses TRBV5-4 with TRBJ2-2; 9 positions match TRBD2. J gave up 1 base and V 4 bases, and 2 bases lay outside the gene matches. CDR1 SGHNT and CDR2 YYREEE come from the germline V gene (reference sequence). The CDR3 runs 15 residues. This CDR3 is CASSRTSVNTGELFF. The CDR3 DNA reads as TGTGCCAGCAGCCGGACTAGCGTGAACACCGGGGAGCTGTTTTTT.

This clone was seen a single time. The V call is TRBV3-1 (or the pseudogene TRBV3-2), the J call TRBJ2-6; weak D call: TRBD1 (7 bases). The CDR3 is made up of 19 amino acids. Trimming took off 1 base at V and 0 bases at J, with 16 bases between the two ends. Germline V gives CDR1 LGHDT, CDR2 YNNKEL (reference sequence). The CDR3 region is CASSQGSGGTPSGANVLTF. CDR3 nucleotide sequence: TGTGCCAGCAGCCAAGGATCAGGGGGGACACCCTCTGGGGCCAACGTCCTGACTTTC.

This clone was counted a single time. This chain uses TRBV21-1 with TRBJ2-2; the D call of TRBD1 is as the table states it, not checked on the DNA. TRBV21-1 is designated a pseudogene. The CDR3 runs to 19 residues. The CDR3 region has the DNA TGTGCCAGCAGCTCCAGGGGGACCTCGTTGCCCCCGAACACCGGGGAGCTGTTTTTT. This gives the protein CASSSRGTSLPPNTGELFF.

The table lists this clone with a count of one. CDR3 protein: CASSIDRRFTDTQYF. The CDR3 DNA follows: TGTGCCAGTAGTATAGATAGGCGGTTCACAGATACGCAGTATTTT. This rearrangement joins TRBV19 to TRBJ2-3; D uncertain. V was shortened by 0 bases and J by 2 bases, with 9 bases between the two germline ends. The CDR3 has 15 residues. Germline values: CDR1 LNHDA, CDR2 SQIVND (reference sequence).

The J gene is TRBJ2-7, the V gene TRBV10-3, with 8 bases identical to TRBD1. J gave up 6 bases and V 0 bases, and 7 bases lay outside the gene matches. The CDR3 length is 15 residues. Germline lookup yields CDR1 ENHRY and CDR2 SYGVKD. The CDR3 DNA reads TGTGCCATCAGTGAGTCGATCGGGACAGGACCCGAGCAGTACTTC. Amino acid sequence: CAISESIGTGPEQYF.

V gene TRBV9 combines with J gene TRBJ2-5, with 8 nucleotides matching TRBD1. The CDR3 length is 14 residues. From germline, CDR1 is SGDLS and CDR2 YYNGEE. Trimming took 2 bases from V and 4 from J; bases not matched to a gene: 4. The DNA for the CDR3 is TGTGCCAGCAGCGTCGGGACAGGAAGAGAGACCCAGTACTTC. The encoded protein is CASSVGTGRETQYF.

The chain combines TRBV27 with TRBJ2-1, with D possibly being TRBD2 (5 bases). Trimming removed 5 bases at V and 1 base at J, with 12 bases between. The CDR3 has 15 amino acids. Germline-derived CDR1 and CDR2 are MNHEY and SMNVEV (reference sequence). The CDR3 DNA follows: TGTGCCAGCAGTCTACCTACTAGTTCCTACAATGAGCAGTTCTTC. Its translation: CASSLPTSSYNEQFF.

The chain links TRBV18 to TRBJ2-7; 8 bases fit TRBD2. After removal of 3 bases from V and 0 bases from J, the junction contained 1 base not matched to a gene. CDR3 length equals 14 residues. Germline CDR1 is KGHSH and CDR2 is LQKENI. In nucleotides, the CDR3 is TGTGCCAGCTCACCTGCGGGAGGCTCCTACGAGCAGTACTTC. Translating gives CASSPAGGSYEQYF.

The V and J genes are TRBV21-1 and TRBJ1-2. TRBV21-1 is a recognized pseudogene. This CDR3 is 17 amino acids long. This CDR3 is CASSLKMETRLLYGYTF. Here the CDR3 DNA reads TGTGCCAGCAGCTTAAAGATGGAGACTCGGCTACTATATGGCTACACCTTC.

The chain links TRBV6-1 to TRBJ1-3, with a tentative D call TRBD1 (5 bases). The CDR3 is 18 amino acids. CDR1 and CDR2 from the germline V gene are MNHNS and SASEGT. Deletions cut 1 base from V and 0 bases from J, with 16 bases between. Here the CDR3 DNA reads TGTGCCAGCAGTGAAGACACGGGACTTTCAGTCTCTGGAAACACCATATATTTT. Its translation is CASSEDTGLSVSGNTIYF.